Listed below are T cell receptor beta chains from one sample, sequenced in a study of Ad26.COV2.S vaccination and SARS-CoV-2 variants. Here immunoSEQ multiplex PCR was the method, and the copy in TCRdb shows in-frame clones only, minus some. The sample consists of over 400,000 clones, 92% of them appearing once. The input for sequencing was peripheral blood, taken in a trial of Ad26.COV2.S vaccine versus placebo. Every receptor here comes from a person between 18 and 65 years old who received the Ad26.COV2.S COVID-19 vaccine or a placebo. Each CDR3 is given with its conserved first and last residue. Each record gives: J gene, V gene, CDR3 protein.

>TRBJ2-1|TRBV27
CASSNRRAYNEQFF
>TRBJ1-5|TRBV27
CASTIYRASQPQHF
>TRBJ1-5|TRBV2
CASSGMGWLSNQPQHF
>TRBJ2-1|TRBV6-2/TRBV6-3
CASSLLAGGHNEQFF
>TRBJ1-2|TRBV7-6
CASSLGSQGSVYGYTF
>TRBJ1-2|TRBV7-9
CASSPVGGYYGYTF
>TRBJ1-6|TRBV20-1
CSANEGGSFNSPLHF
>TRBJ2-7|TRBV9
CASSEGSSYEQYF
>TRBJ2-3|TRBV7-9
CASSFGSTDTQYF
>TRBJ2-1|TRBV28
CASSGLAGASYNEQFF
>TRBJ1-1|TRBV5-5
CASSLQGPNTEAFF
>TRBJ1-1|TRBV4-1
CASSDGLNTEAFF
>TRBJ1-3|TRBV25-1
CASRDSGNTIYF
>TRBJ1-1|TRBV28
CASREPGDTEAFF
>TRBJ2-1|TRBV29-1
CSVRQAGGIYNEQFF
>TRBJ2-2|TRBV10-1
CASRRDRDTGELFF
>TRBJ2-1|TRBV7-2
CASSLARGSYNEQFF
>TRBJ2-7|TRBV20-1
CSARVDEQYF
>TRBJ2-3|TRBV11-2
CASSLAGLNTDTQYF
>TRBJ2-1|TRBV5-1
CASATDLAGPHEQFF
>TRBJ2-2|TRBV24-1
CATSDPKMDRNTGELFF
>TRBJ1-4|TRBV19
CASNARAF
>TRBJ1-6|TRBV9
CASSLLDANSPLHF
>TRBJ2-5|TRBV2
CASRARVSETQYF
>TRBJ2-6|TRBV7-6
CASSPGGANVLTF
>TRBJ2-1|TRBV7-8
CASSLLAGTYNEQFF
>TRBJ2-7|TRBV6-5
CASSRRTALSYEQYF
>TRBJ2-3|TRBV19
CASRGRGVDTQYF
>TRBJ2-1|TRBV15
CATSSWDSYNEQFF
>TRBJ2-5|TRBV11-2
CASSSVLGQGLEETQYF
>TRBJ1-2|TRBV2
CASLQGATGYTF
>TRBJ1-2|TRBV7-9
CASSLARDRGGYTF
>TRBJ2-7|TRBV6-5
CASSYSGGTGSYEQYF
>TRBJ1-6|TRBV5-6
CASSLETGFRSPLHF
>TRBJ2-7|TRBV6-2/TRBV6-3
CASSRDRGPPTYEQYF
>TRBJ2-1|TRBV9
CASSVRLAENEQFF
>TRBJ2-2|TRBV6-5
CASSISGANTGELFF
>TRBJ2-7|TRBV7-2
CASSLAGTGDEQYF
>TRBJ1-1|TRBV11-2
CASSLELGGTVYTMNTEAFF
>TRBJ2-7|TRBV4-3
CASSHRDTDYEQYF
>TRBJ1-6|TRBV5-4
CASSLLSGDGSPLHF
>TRBJ1-4|TRBV14
CASSAWDRGREKLFF
>TRBJ2-7|TRBV30
CAWSPTPSGSSYEQYF